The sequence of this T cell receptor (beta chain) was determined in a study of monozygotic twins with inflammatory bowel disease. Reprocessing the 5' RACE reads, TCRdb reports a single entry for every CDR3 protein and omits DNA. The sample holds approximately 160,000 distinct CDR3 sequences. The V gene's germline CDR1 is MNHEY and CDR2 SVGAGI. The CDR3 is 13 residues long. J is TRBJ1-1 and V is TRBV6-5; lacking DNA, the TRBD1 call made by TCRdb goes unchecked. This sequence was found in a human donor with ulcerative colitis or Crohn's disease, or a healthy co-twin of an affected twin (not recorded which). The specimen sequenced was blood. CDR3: CASSTGVRTEAFF.